This TCR beta chain was profiled in a study of CD8+CD57+ T cells in acquired aplastic anemia. Study-wide results and caveats: Any difference that existed in CD8+ Simpson's diversity between patients and controls was not significant.

V lost 4 bases and J 10 bases, leaving 25 bases between the germline ends. The CDR3 consists of 16 residues. From germline, CDR1 is SGHVS and CDR2 FQNEAQ. Genomic DNA acted as the template from which TCR beta VDJ combination and CDR3 sequence profiling were carried out. TCRdb called the reads again in MiXCR, with one record for every CDR3 protein. Of 270,000 or so distinct CDR3 sequences listed, roughly 82% were seen once; the top ten hold approximately 40%. This clonotype was detected once. Its antigen is not known. For sequencing, patients were chosen who had shown expansion of CD8+CD57+ cells by flow cytometry.

The sequence came from a human donor with aplastic anemia. Material for sequencing was sorted CD4+, CD8+, or CD8+CD57+ T cells (not recorded which) from PBMCs. This sequence joins TRBV7-8 and TRBJ1-2; a weak D match, TRBD1 (6 bases). The CDR3 DNA sequence: TGTGCCAGCAGCTCCGGGACAAACCATAATTCACCCCTCTACACCTTC. Its protein product is CASSSGTNHNSPLYTF.